This T cell receptor (beta chain) is drawn from a study of multiple sclerosis patients with progressive multifocal leukoencephalopathy. Time point described: before natalizumab initiation. This CDR3 spans 18 amino acids. Looked up from germline, CDR1 is LNHDA and CDR2 is SQIVND (reference sequence). J lost 8 bases, V lost 4 bases, and 16 bases had no gene match. The method was immunoSEQ multiplex PCR; TCRdb's version includes in-frame clones alone and lacks a portion of them. The sample has fewer than 40,000 clones, around 91% seen once. The sequencing sample was made of PBMCs. The TCR originated in a human donor with multiple sclerosis. The chain is built from TRBV19 and TRBJ2-1, with 11 bases aligning to TRBD2. The DNA for the CDR3 is TGTGCCAGTAGTACCACCGAAAACGTTTTAGCGGGAGGGTATGAGCAGTTCTTC. This translates into CASSTTENVLAGGYEQFF.